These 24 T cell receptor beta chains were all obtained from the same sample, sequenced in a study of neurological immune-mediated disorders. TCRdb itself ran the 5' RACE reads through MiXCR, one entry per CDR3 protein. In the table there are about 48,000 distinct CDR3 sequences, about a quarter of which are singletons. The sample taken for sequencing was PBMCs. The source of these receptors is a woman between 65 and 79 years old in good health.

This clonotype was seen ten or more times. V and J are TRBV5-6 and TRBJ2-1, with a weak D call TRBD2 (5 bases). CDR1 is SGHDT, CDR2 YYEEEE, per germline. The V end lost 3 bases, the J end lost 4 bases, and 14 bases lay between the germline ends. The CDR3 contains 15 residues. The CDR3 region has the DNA TGTGCCAGCAGCTCGGGGATATCTTTATACAATGAGCAGTTCTTC. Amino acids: CASSSGISLYNEQFF.

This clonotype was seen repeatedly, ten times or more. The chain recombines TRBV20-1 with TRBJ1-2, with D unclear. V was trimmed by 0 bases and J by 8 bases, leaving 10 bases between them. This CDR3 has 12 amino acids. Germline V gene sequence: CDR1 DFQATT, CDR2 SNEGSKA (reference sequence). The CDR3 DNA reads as TGCAGTGCTAGAGACCTTCGAGGAGGCTACACCTTC. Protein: CSARDLRGGYTF.

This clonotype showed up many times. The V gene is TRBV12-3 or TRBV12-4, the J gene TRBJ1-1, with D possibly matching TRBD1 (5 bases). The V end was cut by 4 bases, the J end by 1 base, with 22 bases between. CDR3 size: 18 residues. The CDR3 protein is CASSSFLDGTRRNTEAFF. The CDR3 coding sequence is TGTGCCAGCAGTTCATTTTTAGATGGGACGAGGCGGAACACTGAAGCTTTCTTT.

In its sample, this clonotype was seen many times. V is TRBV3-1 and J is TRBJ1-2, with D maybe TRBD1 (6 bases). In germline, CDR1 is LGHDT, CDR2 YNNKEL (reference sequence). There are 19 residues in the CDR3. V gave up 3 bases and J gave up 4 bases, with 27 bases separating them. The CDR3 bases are TGTGCCAGCAGCCATTCCTGGGGACAACCCAGTCGGAGCAGCTATGGCTACACCTTC. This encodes CASSHSWGQPSRSSYGYTF.

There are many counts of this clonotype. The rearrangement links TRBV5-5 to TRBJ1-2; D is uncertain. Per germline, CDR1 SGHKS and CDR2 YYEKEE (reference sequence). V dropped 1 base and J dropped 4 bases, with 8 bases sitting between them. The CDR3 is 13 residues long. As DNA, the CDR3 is TGTGCCAGCAGCTTGCGAGGGCTCTATGGCTACACCTTC. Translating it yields CASSLRGLYGYTF. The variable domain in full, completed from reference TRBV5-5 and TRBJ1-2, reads DAGVTQSPTHLIKTRGQQVTLRCSPISGHKSVSWYQQVLGQGPQFIFQYYEKEERGRGNFPDRFSARQFPNYSSELNVNALLLGDSALYLCASSLRGLYGYTFGSGTRLTVV.

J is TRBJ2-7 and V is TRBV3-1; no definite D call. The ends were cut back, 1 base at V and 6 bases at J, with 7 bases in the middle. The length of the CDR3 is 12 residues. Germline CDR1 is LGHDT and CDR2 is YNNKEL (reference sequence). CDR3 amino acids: CASSQGYLEQYF. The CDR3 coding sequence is TGTGCCAGCAGCCAAGGTTATCTCGAGCAGTACTTC.

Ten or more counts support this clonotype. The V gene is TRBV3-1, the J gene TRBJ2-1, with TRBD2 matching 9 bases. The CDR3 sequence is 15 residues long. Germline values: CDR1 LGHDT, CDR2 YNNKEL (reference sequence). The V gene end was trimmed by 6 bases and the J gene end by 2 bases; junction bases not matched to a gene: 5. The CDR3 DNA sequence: TGTGCCAGCAGTCTAGCGGGACTAACCTACAATGAGCAGTTCTTC. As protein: CASSLAGLTYNEQFF.

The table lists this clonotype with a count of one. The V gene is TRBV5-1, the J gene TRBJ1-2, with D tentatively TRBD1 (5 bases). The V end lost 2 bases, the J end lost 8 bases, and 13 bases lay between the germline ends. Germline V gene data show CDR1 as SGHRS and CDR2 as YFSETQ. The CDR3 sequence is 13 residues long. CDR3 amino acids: CASSLGELRGYTF. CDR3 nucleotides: TGCGCCAGCAGCTTAGGGGAGTTGAGGGGCTACACCTTC.

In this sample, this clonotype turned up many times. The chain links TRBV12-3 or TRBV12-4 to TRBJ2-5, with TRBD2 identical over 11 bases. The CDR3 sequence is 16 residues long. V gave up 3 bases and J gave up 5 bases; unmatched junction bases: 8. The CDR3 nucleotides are TGTGCCAGCAGTTTCCTAGGACTAGCGGGTCGGGAGACCCAGTACTTC. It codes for CASSFLGLAGRETQYF.

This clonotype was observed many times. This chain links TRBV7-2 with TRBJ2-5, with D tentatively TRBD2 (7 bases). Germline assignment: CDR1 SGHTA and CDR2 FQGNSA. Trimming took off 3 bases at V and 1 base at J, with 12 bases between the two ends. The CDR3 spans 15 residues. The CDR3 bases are TGTGCCAGCAGCTTCGGGGGGCGAGGCCAAGAGACCCAGTACTTC. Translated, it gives CASSFGGRGQETQYF.

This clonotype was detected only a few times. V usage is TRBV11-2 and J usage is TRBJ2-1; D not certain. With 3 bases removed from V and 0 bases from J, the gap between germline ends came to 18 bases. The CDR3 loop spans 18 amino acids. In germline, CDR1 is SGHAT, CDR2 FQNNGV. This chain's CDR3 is CASSFSGLSANSYNEQFF. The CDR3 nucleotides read TGTGCCAGCAGCTTTAGTGGGTTGAGCGCAAACTCCTACAATGAGCAGTTCTTC.

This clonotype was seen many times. This CDR3 is CSARTPLAGVGNEQFF. The CDR3 DNA reads as TGCAGTGCTAGGACCCCATTAGCGGGAGTTGGGAATGAGCAGTTCTTC. This rearrangement joins TRBV20-1 to TRBJ2-1; 9 nucleotides match TRBD2. CDR1 is DFQATT, CDR2 SNEGSKA, per germline (reference sequence). This CDR3 has 16 amino acids. The J segment lost 7 bases and the V segment lost 3 bases, leaving 13 bases of the junction unmatched.

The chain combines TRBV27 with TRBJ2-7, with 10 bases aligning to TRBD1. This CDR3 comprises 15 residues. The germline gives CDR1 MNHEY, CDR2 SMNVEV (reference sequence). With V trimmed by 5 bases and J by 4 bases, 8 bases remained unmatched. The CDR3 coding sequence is TGTGCCAGCAGTACCCCCGGGACAGGGGTGTACGAGCAGTACTTC. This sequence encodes CASSTPGTGVYEQYF.

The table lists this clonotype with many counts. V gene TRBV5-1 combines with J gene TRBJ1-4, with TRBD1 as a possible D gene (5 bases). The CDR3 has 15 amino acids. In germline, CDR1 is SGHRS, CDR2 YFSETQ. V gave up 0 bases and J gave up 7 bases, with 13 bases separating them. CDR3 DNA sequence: TGCGCCAGCAGCTTGGGAGGGGAGTGGACTGAAAAACTGTTTTTT. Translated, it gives CASSLGGEWTEKLFF. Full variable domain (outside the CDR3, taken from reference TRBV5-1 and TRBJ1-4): KAGVTQTPRYLIKTRGQQVTLSCSPISGHRSVSWYQQTPGQGLQFLFEYFSETQRNKGNFPGRFSGRQFSNSRSEMNVSTLELGDSALYLCASSLGGEWTEKLFFGSGTQLSVL.

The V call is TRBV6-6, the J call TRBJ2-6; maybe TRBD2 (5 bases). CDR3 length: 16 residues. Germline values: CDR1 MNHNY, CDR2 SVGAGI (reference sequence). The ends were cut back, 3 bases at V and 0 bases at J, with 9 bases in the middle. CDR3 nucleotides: TGTGCCAGCAGTTATAGTGGAGGCTCTGGGGCCAACGTCCTGACTTTC. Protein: CASSYSGGSGANVLTF.

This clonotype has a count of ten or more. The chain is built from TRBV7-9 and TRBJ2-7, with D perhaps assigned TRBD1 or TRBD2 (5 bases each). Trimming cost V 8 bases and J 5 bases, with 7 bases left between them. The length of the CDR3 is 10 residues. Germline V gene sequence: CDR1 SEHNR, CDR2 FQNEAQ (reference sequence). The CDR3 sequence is CASGGNEQYF. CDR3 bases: TGTGCCAGCGGGGGAAACGAGCAGTACTTC.

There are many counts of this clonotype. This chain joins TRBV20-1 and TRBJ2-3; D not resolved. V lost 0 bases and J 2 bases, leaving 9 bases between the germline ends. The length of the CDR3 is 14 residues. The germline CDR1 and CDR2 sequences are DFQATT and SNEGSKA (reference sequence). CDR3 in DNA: TGCAGTGCTAGAGAAATAGACTTCACAGATACGCAGTATTTT. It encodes CSAREIDFTDTQYF.

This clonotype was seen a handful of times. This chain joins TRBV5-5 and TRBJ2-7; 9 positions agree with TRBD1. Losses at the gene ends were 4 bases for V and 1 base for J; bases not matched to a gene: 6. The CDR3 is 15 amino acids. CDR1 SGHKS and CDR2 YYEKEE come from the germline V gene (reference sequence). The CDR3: CASSRTGGESYEQYF. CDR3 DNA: TGTGCCAGCAGCCGTACAGGGGGCGAATCCTACGAGCAGTACTTC. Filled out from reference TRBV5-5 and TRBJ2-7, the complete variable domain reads DAGVTQSPTHLIKTRGQQVTLRCSPISGHKSVSWYQQVLGQGPQFIFQYYEKEERGRGNFPDRFSARQFPNYSSELNVNALLLGDSALYLCASSRTGGESYEQYFGPGTRLTVT.

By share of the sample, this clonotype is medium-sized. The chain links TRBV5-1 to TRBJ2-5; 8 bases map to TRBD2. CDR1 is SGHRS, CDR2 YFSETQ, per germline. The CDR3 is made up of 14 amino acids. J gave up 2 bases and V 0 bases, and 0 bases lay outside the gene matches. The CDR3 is CASSLASGQETQYF. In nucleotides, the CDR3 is TGCGCCAGCAGCTTGGCTAGCGGGCAAGAGACCCAGTACTTC.

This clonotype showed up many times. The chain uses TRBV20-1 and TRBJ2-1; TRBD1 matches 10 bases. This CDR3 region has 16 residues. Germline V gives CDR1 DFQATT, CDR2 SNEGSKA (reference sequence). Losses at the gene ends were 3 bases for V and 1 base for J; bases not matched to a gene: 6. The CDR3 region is CSARSSDRGSYNEQFF. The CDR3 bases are TGCAGTGCTAGGTCTTCGGACAGGGGGTCCTACAATGAGCAGTTCTTC.

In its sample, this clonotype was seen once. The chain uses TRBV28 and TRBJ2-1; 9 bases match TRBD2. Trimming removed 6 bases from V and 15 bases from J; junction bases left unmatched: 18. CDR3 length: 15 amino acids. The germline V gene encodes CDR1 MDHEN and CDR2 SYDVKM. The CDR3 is CASRPGATLAGQVFF. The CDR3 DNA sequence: TGTGCCAGCAGACCTGGGGCTACTCTAGCGGGGCAGGTGTTCTTC.

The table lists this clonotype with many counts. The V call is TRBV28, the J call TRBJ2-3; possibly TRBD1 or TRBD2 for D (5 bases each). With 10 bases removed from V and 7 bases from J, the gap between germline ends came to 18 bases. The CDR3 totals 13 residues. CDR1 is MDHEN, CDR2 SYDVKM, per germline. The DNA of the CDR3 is TGTGCCACCTCTCCGGGGCCCACCAATACGCAGTATTTT. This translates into CATSPGPTNTQYF.

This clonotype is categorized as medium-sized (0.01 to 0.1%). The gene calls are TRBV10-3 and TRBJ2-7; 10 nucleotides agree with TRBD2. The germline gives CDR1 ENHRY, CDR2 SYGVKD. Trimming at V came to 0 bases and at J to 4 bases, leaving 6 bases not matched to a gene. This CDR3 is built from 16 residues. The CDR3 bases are TGTGCCATCAGTGAGTCCGCTAGCGGGAGTTGGTACGAGCAGTACTTC. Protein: CAISESASGSWYEQYF.

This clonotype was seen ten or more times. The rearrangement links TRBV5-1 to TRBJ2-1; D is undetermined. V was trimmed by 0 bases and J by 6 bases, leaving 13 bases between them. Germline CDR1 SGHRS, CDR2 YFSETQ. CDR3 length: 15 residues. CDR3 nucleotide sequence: TGCGCCAGCAGCTTGGGCGCGCTGCGCCGCAATGAGCAGTTCTTC. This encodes CASSLGALRRNEQFF.